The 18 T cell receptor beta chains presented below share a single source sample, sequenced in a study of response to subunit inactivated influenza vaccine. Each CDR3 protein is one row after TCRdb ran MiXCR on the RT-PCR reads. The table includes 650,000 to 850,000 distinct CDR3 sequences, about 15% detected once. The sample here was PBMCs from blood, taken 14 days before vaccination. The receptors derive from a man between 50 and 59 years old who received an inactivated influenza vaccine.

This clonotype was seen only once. The CDR3 loop reads CASMDEGARETQYF. Here the CDR3 DNA reads TGTGCCAGTATGGATGAGGGGGCGAGGGAGACCCAGTACTTC. This chain connects TRBV19 to TRBJ2-5, with 7 bases matching TRBD1. V lost 7 bases to trimming and J lost 5 bases; unmatched junction nucleotides: 10. The CDR3 consists of 14 residues. Germline-derived CDR1 and CDR2 are LNHDA and SQIVND (reference sequence).

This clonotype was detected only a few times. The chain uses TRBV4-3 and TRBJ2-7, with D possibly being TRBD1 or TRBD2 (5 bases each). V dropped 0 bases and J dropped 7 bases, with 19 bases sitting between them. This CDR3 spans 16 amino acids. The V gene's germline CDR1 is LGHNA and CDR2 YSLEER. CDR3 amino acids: CASSQDYLGTTREQYF. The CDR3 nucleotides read TGCGCCAGCAGCCAAGATTACCTGGGGACGACCAGGGAGCAGTACTTC.

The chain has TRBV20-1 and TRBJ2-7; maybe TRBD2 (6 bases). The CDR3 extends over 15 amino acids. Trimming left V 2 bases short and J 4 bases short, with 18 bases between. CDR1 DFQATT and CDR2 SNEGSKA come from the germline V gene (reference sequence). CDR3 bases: TGCAGTGCTAGACCGCCTCTCGGGAGTTATTACGAGCAGTACTTC. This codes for CSARPPLGSYYEQYF.

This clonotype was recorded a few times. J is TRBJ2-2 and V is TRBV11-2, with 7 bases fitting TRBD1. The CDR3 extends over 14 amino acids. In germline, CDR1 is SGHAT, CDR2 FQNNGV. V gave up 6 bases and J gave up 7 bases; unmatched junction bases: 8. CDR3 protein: CASRDRLLNGELFF. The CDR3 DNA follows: TGTGCCAGCAGGGACAGGCTTCTAAACGGGGAGCTGTTTTTT.

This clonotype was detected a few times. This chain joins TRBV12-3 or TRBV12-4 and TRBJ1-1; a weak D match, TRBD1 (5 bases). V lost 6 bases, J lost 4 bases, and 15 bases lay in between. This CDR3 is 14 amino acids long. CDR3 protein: CASRLRVSATEAFF. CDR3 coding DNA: TGTGCCAGCAGGCTCAGGGTTTCAGCCACTGAAGCTTTCTTT.

In DNA form, the CDR3 reads TGTGCCAGCAGCGCTGAGCCCGGGACAGCGAACACCGGGGAGCTGTTTTTT. It is translated as CASSAEPGTANTGELFF. The chain uses TRBV7-6 and TRBJ2-2; TRBD1 aligns across 7 bases. Trimming took 5 bases from V and 0 from J; bases not matched to a gene: 9. The CDR3 totals 17 residues. Germline V gives CDR1 SGHVS, CDR2 FNYEAQ.

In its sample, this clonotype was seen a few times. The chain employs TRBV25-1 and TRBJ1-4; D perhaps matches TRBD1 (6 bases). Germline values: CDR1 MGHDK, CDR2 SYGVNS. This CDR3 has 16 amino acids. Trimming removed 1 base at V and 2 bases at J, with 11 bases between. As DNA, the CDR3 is TGTGCCAGCAGTGAATTACAGGGAAGGACTAATGAAAAACTGTTTTTT. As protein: CASSELQGRTNEKLFF. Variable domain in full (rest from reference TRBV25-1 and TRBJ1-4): EADIYQTPRYLVIGTGKKITLECSQTMGHDKMYWYQQDPGMELHLIHYSYGVNSTEKGDLSSESTVSRIRTEHFPLTLESARPSHTSQYLCASSELQGRTNEKLFFGSGTQLSVL.

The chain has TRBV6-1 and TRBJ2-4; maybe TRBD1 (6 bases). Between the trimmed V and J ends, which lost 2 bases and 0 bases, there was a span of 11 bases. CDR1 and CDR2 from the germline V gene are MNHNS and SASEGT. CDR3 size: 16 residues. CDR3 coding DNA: TGTGCCAGCAGTGAAACAGGGAACCTAGCCAAAAACATTCAGTACTTC. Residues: CASSETGNLAKNIQYF.

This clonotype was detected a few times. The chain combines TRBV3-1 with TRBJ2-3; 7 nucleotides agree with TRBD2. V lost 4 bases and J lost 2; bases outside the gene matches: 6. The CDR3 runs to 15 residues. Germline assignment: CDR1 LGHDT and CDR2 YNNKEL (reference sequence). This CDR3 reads CASSRTGLSTDTQYF. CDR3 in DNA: TGTGCCAGCAGCCGGACGGGACTATCCACAGATACGCAGTATTTT.

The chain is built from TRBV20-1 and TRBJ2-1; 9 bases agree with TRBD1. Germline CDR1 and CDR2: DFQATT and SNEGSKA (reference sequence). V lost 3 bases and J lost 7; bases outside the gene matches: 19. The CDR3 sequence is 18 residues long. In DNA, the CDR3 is TGCAGTGCTAGTGGACAGGGGATCCCGGGGCTTATTAGGAATGAGCAGTTCTTC. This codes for CSASGQGIPGLIRNEQFF.

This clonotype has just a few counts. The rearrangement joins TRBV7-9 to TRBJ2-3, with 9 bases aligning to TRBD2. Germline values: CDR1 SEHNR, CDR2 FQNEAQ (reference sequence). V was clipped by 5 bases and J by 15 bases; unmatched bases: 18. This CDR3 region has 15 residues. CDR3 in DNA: TGTGCCAGCAGCCCCCCTGAAGCGGGGGGCCTAGGCGAATATTTT. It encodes CASSPPEAGGLGEYF.

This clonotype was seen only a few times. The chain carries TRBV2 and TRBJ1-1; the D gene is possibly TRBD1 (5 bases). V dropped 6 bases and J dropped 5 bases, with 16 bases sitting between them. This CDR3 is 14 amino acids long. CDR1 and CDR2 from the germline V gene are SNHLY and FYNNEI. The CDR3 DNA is TGTGCCAGCAGCCTCAGGGCGGGGTGGACTGAAGCTTTCTTT. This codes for CASSLRAGWTEAFF.

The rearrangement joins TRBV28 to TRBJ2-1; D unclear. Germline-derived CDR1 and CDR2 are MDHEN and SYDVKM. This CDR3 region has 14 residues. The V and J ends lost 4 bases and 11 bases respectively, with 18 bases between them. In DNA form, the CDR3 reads TGTGCCAGCAGTTCCTATACCCAGACGGTACAGCAGTTCTTC. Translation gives CASSSYTQTVQQFF. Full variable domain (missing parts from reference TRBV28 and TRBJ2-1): DVKVTQSSRYLVKRTGEKVFLECVQDMDHENMFWYRQDPGLGLRLIYFSYDVKMKEKGDIPEGYSVSREKKERFSLILESASTNQTSMYLCASSSYTQTVQQFFGPGTRLTVL.

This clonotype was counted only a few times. CDR3 bases: TGTGCCAGCAGCCGTTTGTTCGGGGGAGGTGAAAAACTGTTTTTT. Amino acids: CASSRLFGGGEKLFF. The chain uses TRBV6-1 and TRBJ1-4; tentatively, D is TRBD1 (5 bases). The germline CDR1 and CDR2 sequences are MNHNS and SASEGT. This CDR3 has 15 residues. The germline V and J ends were trimmed by 6 bases and 7 bases, with 18 bases remaining between them.

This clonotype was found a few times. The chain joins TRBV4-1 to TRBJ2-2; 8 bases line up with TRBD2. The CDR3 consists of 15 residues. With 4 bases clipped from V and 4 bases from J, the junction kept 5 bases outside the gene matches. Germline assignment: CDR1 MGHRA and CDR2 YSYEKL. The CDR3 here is CASSPRGGTTGELFF. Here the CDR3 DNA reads TGCGCCAGCAGCCCACGGGGGGGCACCACCGGGGAGCTGTTTTTT.

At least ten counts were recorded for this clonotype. The chain's CDR3 is CSVRDRGLSGSTDTQYF. The CDR3 DNA is TGCAGCGTTAGGGACAGGGGGCTCAGCGGGAGCACAGATACGCAGTATTTT. The rearrangement links TRBV29-1 to TRBJ2-3, with 12 nucleotides matching TRBD1. V shed 5 bases and J 0 bases; nucleotides not matched to a gene: 9. Germline lookup yields CDR1 SQVTM and CDR2 ANQGSEA. The length of the CDR3 is 17 residues.

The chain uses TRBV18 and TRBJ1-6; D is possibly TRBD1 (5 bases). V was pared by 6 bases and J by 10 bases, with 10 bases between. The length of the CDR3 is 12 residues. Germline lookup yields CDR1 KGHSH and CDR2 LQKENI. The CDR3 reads CASSHGGSPLHF. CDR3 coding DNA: TGTGCCAGCTCCCACGGGGGATCACCCCTCCACTTT.

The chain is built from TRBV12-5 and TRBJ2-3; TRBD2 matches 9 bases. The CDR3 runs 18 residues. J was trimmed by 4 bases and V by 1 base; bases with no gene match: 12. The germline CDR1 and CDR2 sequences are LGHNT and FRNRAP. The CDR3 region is CASGLGKPGLASADTQYF. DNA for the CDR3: TGTGCTAGTGGTTTGGGTAAACCGGGACTAGCTAGCGCAGATACGCAGTATTTT.